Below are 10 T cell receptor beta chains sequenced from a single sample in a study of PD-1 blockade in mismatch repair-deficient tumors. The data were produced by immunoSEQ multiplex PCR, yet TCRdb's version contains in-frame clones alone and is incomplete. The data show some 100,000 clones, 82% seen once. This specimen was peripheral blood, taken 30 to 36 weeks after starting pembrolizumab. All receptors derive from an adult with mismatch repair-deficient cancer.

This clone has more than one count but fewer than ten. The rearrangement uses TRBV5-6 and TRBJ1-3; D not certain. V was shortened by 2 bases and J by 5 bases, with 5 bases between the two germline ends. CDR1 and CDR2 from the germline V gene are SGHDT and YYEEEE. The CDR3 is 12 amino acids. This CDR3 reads CASSLGRNTIYF. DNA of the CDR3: TGTGCCAGCAGCTTAGGTCGAAACACCATATATTTT. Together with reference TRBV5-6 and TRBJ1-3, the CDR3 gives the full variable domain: DAGVTQSPTHLIKTRGQQVTLRCSPKSGHDTVSWYQQALGQGPQFIFQYYEEEERQRGNFPDRFSGHQFPNYSSELNVNALLLGDSALYLCASSLGRNTIYFGEGSWLTVV.

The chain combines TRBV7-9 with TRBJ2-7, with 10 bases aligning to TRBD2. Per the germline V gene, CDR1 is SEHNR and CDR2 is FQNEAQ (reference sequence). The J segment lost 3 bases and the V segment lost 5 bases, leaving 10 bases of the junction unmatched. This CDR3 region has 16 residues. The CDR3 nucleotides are TGTGCCAGCAGCGCAACTACCGGGACTAGCGTCTACGAGCAGTACTTC. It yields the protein CASSATTGTSVYEQYF. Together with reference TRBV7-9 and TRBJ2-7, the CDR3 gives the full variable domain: DTGVSQNPRHKITKRGQNVTFRCDPISEHNRLYWYRQTLGQGPEFLTYFQNEAQLEKSRLLSDRFSAERPKGSFSTLEIQRTEQGDSAMYLCASSATTGTSVYEQYFGPGTRLTVT.

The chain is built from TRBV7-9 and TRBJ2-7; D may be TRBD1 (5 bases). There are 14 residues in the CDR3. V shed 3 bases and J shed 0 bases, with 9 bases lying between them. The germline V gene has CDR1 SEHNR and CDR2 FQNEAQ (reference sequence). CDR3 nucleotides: TGTGCCAGCAGCTTTCCCAGGGCCTCCTACGAGCAGTACTTC. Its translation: CASSFPRASYEQYF.

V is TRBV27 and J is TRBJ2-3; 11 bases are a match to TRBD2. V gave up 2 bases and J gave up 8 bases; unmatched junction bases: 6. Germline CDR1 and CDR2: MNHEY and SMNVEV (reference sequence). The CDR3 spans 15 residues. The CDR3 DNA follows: TGTGCCAGCAGTTTACAGGGACTAGCGGTTCCTACGCAGTATTTT. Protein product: CASSLQGLAVPTQYF.

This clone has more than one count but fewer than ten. CDR3 DNA: TGTGCCAGCAGCTCAGTCAGGGGCCGGAACACCGGGGAGCTGTTTTTT. Protein sequence: CASSSVRGRNTGELFF. The chain uses TRBV11-2 and TRBJ2-2; D is possibly TRBD1 (6 bases). This CDR3 has 16 residues. Germline V lookup: CDR1 SGHAT, CDR2 FQNNGV. The germline V and J ends were trimmed by 4 bases and 1 base, with 13 bases remaining between them.

CDR3: CASSIRQGAAETQYF. The CDR3 nucleotides are TGTGCCAGTAGTATTCGGCAGGGGGCGGCAGAGACCCAGTACTTC. The V and J genes are TRBV19 and TRBJ2-5, with TRBD1 matching 8 bases. Germline V gene data show CDR1 as LNHDA and CDR2 as SQIVND (reference sequence). The CDR3 spans 15 residues. V dropped 3 bases and J dropped 4; count of bases not matched to a gene: 7.

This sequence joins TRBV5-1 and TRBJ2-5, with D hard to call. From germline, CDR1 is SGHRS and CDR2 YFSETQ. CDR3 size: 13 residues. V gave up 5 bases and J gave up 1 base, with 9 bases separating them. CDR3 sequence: CASRLNTQETQYF. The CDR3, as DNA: TGCGCCAGCAGACTCAATACCCAAGAGACCCAGTACTTC. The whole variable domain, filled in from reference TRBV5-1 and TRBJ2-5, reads KAGVTQTPRYLIKTRGQQVTLSCSPISGHRSVSWYQQTPGQGLQFLFEYFSETQRNKGNFPGRFSGRQFSNSRSEMNVSTLELGDSALYLCASRLNTQETQYFGPGTRLLVL.

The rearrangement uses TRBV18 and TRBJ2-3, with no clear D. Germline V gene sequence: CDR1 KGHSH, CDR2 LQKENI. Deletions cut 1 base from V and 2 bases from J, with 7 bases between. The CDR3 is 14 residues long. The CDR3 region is CASSPRLSTDTQYF. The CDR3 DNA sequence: TGTGCCAGCTCACCACGGCTATCCACAGATACGCAGTATTTT.

CDR3 coding DNA: TGTGCCAGCAGTACAGGGTCAGATACGCAGTATTTT. This encodes CASSTGSDTQYF. The chain joins TRBV7-3 to TRBJ2-3; tentatively, D is TRBD1 (6 bases). In germline, CDR1 is SGHTA, CDR2 FQGTGA. This CDR3 has 12 amino acids. Deletions cut 6 bases from V and 4 bases from J, with 8 bases between.

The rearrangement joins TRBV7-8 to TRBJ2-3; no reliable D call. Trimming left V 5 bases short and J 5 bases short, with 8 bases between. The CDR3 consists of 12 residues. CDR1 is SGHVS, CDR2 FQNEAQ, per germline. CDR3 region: CASSRSRDTQYF. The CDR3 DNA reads TGTGCCAGCAGCCGGTCGAGAGATACGCAGTATTTT.